What follows are 12 T cell receptor beta chains derived from one specimen sequenced in a study of shared clonotypes between healthy human individuals. The repertoire was sequenced with immunoSEQ multiplex PCR; TCRdb's copy has only in-frame clones and lacks some. The data hold over a million clones, with over 95% observed a single time. The material sequenced was naive CD4+ T cells sorted from blood. Subset given: CD45RA+ positively selected. The receptors originated from a man under 40 in good health.

The chain is built from TRBV19 and TRBJ2-5, with a weak D call TRBD1 (6 bases). The CDR3 contains 15 residues. The V end lost 3 bases, the J end lost 3 bases, and 14 bases lay between the germline ends. Per the germline V gene, CDR1 is LNHDA and CDR2 is SQIVND (reference sequence). The CDR3 DNA reads TGTGCCAGTAGTATTAATGGTCACAGGGAAGAGACCCAGTACTTC. Its protein is CASSINGHREETQYF. Full variable domain (remainder filled in from reference TRBV19 and TRBJ2-5): DGGITQSPKYLFRKEGQNVTLSCEQNLNHDAMYWYRQDPGQGLRLIYYSQIVNDFQKGDIAEGYSVSREKKESFPLTVTSAQKNPTAFYLCASSINGHREETQYFGPGTRLLVL.

Concerning this clone: The junction departs from germline at one end; a sequencing error may be responsible. V gene TRBV6-5 combines with J gene TRBJ2-7; D uncertain. There are 15 residues in the CDR3. Germline assignment: CDR1 MNHEY and CDR2 SVGAGI. The CDR3 nucleotides are TGTACCAGCAGTTACTCGCCGACTCGGTCCTACGAGCAGTACTTC. This gives the protein CTSSYSPTRSYEQYF.

The chain combines TRBV10-3 with TRBJ1-5; tentatively, D is TRBD1 (6 bases). Germline loops: CDR1 ENHRY, CDR2 SYGVKD. CDR3 length equals 12 residues. V was shortened by 6 bases and J by 5 bases, with 8 bases between the two germline ends. CDR3 DNA sequence: TGTGCCATCAGCAGGGGTGATCAGCCCCAGCATTTT. It translates to CAISRGDQPQHF.

The rearrangement links TRBV12-5 to TRBJ2-1; TRBD2 might be the D (6 bases). Trimming cost V 3 bases and J 9 bases, with 12 bases left between them. This CDR3 has 13 amino acids. Looked up from germline, CDR1 is LGHNT and CDR2 is FRNRAP. CDR3 loop: CASGLTGSGEQFF. DNA for the CDR3: TGTGCTAGTGGTTTAACCGGGAGTGGTGAGCAGTTCTTC.

The chain combines TRBV29-1 with TRBJ2-3; no firm D call. Germline loops: CDR1 SQVTM, CDR2 ANQGSEA. Trimming cost V 3 bases and J 4 bases, with 11 bases left between them. The CDR3 totals 13 residues. The CDR3 region is CSVEVRAPDTQYF. The CDR3 bases are TGCAGCGTTGAGGTTCGGGCCCCAGATACGCAGTATTTT.

This clone was counted a single time. This chain uses TRBV5-1 with TRBJ1-1; 10 positions agree with TRBD1. This CDR3 region has 14 residues. Germline V gene lookup returns CDR1 SGHRS and CDR2 YFSETQ. The ends lost 9 bases at V and 0 bases at J; junction bases unmatched: 5. The CDR3 region is CATRQGALNTEAFF. The CDR3 nucleotides read TGCGCCACTAGACAGGGGGCTTTGAACACTGAAGCTTTCTTT.

V usage is TRBV28 and J usage is TRBJ2-7; 9 nucleotides line up with TRBD2. Trimming at V came to 2 bases and at J to 3 bases, leaving 2 bases not matched to a gene. The CDR3 spans 14 residues. Germline loops: CDR1 MDHEN, CDR2 SYDVKM. The chain's CDR3 is CASSLGTSLYEQYF. The CDR3 region has the DNA TGTGCCAGCAGTTTAGGGACTAGCCTCTACGAGCAGTACTTC.

The rearrangement links TRBV19 to TRBJ2-3, with a weak D call TRBD1 (5 bases). The germline CDR1 and CDR2 sequences are LNHDA and SQIVND (reference sequence). V gave up 5 bases and J gave up 4 bases, with 7 bases separating them. CDR3 size: 12 residues. DNA of the CDR3: TGTGCCAGTAGTCCCAGGGCAGATACGCAGTATTTT. It encodes CASSPRADTQYF.

As DNA, the CDR3 is TGTGCCAGTAGTAGGGGACTAGAGCAGTTCTTC. Encoded protein: CASSRGLEQFF. The rearrangement uses TRBV19 and TRBJ2-1; 7 bases fit TRBD2. The germline V gene has CDR1 LNHDA and CDR2 SQIVND (reference sequence). The V gene end was trimmed by 4 bases and the J gene end by 10 bases; junction bases not matched to a gene: 1. The CDR3 runs to 11 residues.

The chain recombines TRBV29-1 with TRBJ2-1, with unresolved D. The V end lost 7 bases, the J end lost 11 bases, and 9 bases lay between the germline ends. This CDR3 is 9 amino acids long. CDR1 and CDR2 (germline): SQVTM, ANQGSEA. This CDR3 reads CSDGPQQFF. The CDR3 region has the DNA TGCAGCGATGGGCCCCAGCAGTTCTTC.

The V and J genes are TRBV27 and TRBJ1-4, with a weak D call TRBD1 (6 bases). The CDR3 is 15 amino acids. Germline V gene sequence: CDR1 MNHEY, CDR2 SMNVEV (reference sequence). Trimming took 3 bases from V and 5 from J, leaving 13 bases between them. For the CDR3, the DNA is TGTGCCAGCAGTTTTTTTCGGGGGCGGAATGAAAAACTGTTTTTT. Its translation: CASSFFRGRNEKLFF.

The V and J genes are TRBV6-5 and TRBJ2-7, with 7 bases that match TRBD1. Unmatched junction bases numbered 5, after V lost 0 bases and J lost 0 bases. CDR1 MNHEY and CDR2 SVGAGI come from the germline V gene. The CDR3 has 16 residues. The CDR3 nucleotides are TGTGCCAGCAGTTACTCCCGGGGACAGCTCTCCTACGAGCAGTACTTC. It translates to CASSYSRGQLSYEQYF.